These T cell receptor beta chains were read from a single sample in a study of T cell repertoires in ileal Crohn's disease. Produced via immunoSEQ multiplex PCR; TCRdb's table is partial and in-frame only. The data contain about 14,000 clones, about three quarters of them singletons. The sequencing sample was made of ileal tissue. These receptors were taken from an adult with Crohn's disease. CDR3s include the opening cysteine and the closing phenylalanine or tryptophan. The order of the fields is clone size, D gene, V gene, J gene, CDR3 DNA, CDR3 protein. D genes are given only for firm matches. The size field is filled for only some rows; it gives once, few, many or a size class.

>NA|TRBD1|TRBV27|TRBJ1-6
TGTGCCAGCAGGGTCGACAGGGGGCGTGATTCACCCCTCCACTTT
CASRVDRGRDSPLHF
>NA|TRBD2|TRBV4-2|TRBJ2-3
TGTGCCAGCAGCCACAAACTAGCGGGAGATTTCACAGATACGCAGTATTTT
CASSHKLAGDFTDTQYF
>NA|TRBD1|TRBV9|TRBJ2-7
TGTGCCAGCAGCCCCTCGACAGGGAGCCTCTACGAGCAGTACTTC
CASSPSTGSLYEQYF
>NA|NA|TRBV11-2|TRBJ2-3
TGTGCCAGCAGCTACCGAGAGGGGGGCACAGATACGCAGTATTTT
CASSYREGGTDTQYF
>NA|TRBD2|TRBV18|TRBJ2-2
TGTGCCAGCTCACCAAGGACTAGCGGGGGGTTGAACACCGGGGAGCTGTTTTTT
CASSPRTSGGLNTGELFF
>NA|NA|TRBV28|TRBJ1-5
TGTGCCAGCAGTTCTGAAGGCGGGGGGCGGCATCAGCCCCAGCATTTT
CASSSEGGGRHQPQHF
>few|TRBD2|TRBV29-1|TRBJ2-5
TGCAGCGTTAAGGGACTAGCGGGGGGGAACCAAGAGACCCAGTACTTC
CSVKGLAGGNQETQYF
>few|NA|TRBV28|TRBJ2-3
TGTGCCACCCATACATCGTCCACGGGAACAGATACGCAGTATTTT
CATHTSSTGTDTQYF
>NA|TRBD1|TRBV4-2|TRBJ2-5
TGTGCCAGCAGCCAGACGGGACAGGGCCAAGAGACCCAGTACTTC
CASSQTGQGQETQYF
>NA|TRBD1|TRBV28|TRBJ2-7
TGTGCCAGCAGAGATCTGGGATTGTGGACAGGGGGATACGAGCAGTACTTC
CASRDLGLWTGGYEQYF
>once|TRBD1|TRBV30|TRBJ1-2
TGTGCCTCCGATTCTCTACCGGGACAGGGCAGCTATGGCTACACCTTC
CASDSLPGQGSYGYTF
>once|NA|TRBV30|TRBJ1-3
TGTGCCTGGTCACGGACGCTCGGGGACACCATATATTTT
CAWSRTLGDTIYF
>NA|NA|TRBV5-1|TRBJ2-5
TGCGCCAGCAGCTGGGGACTCGAAGAGACCCAGTACTTC
CASSWGLEETQYF
>few|NA|TRBV7-8|TRBJ1-1
TGTGCCAGCAGCGGACAGTTTGAAGCTTTCTTT
CASSGQFEAFF
>NA|TRBD1|TRBV29-1|TRBJ2-1
TGCAGCATTCGCCCGGGACAGGGTCAGTACAATGAGCAGTTCTTC
CSIRPGQGQYNEQFF
>NA|NA|TRBV7-9|TRBJ2-5
TGTGCCAGCAGCACGGGTTGGGAGACCCAGTACTTC
CASSTGWETQYF
>NA|TRBD1|TRBV9|TRBJ2-7
TGTGCCAGCAGCGTAGACGGTGGGACAGTCTCCTACGAGCAGTACTTC
CASSVDGGTVSYEQYF
>NA|TRBD1|TRBV13|TRBJ2-1
TGTGCCAGCAGCGCCGGACAGGGATTCAATGAGCAGTTCTTC
CASSAGQGFNEQFF
>NA|NA|TRBV20-1|TRBJ2-3
TGCAGTGCTCAATTAGATACGCAGTATTTT
CSAQLDTQYF
>NA|TRBD2|TRBV5-1|TRBJ2-1
TGCGCCAGCAATAGCGGGGGGGGAACCTACAATGAGCAGTTCTTC
CASNSGGGTYNEQFF
>NA|TRBD1|TRBV7-9|TRBJ2-5
TGTGCCAGCAGCTTAGAGGGACAGCAAGAGACCCAGTACTTC
CASSLEGQQETQYF
>few|NA|TRBV4-2|TRBJ1-6
TGTGCCAGCAGCCAAGATTGGAGTAATTCACCCCTCCACTTT
CASSQDWSNSPLHF
>once|NA|TRBV29-1|TRBJ2-3
TGCAGCGTCCGCGGGCAGACTAGCACAGATACGCAGTATTTT
CSVRGQTSTDTQYF
>NA|TRBD1|TRBV4-2|TRBJ1-4
TGTGCCAGCAGCCCCGGGACAGGGAATGAAAAACTGTTTTTT
CASSPGTGNEKLFF
>NA|TRBD1|TRBV28|TRBJ1-5
TGTGCCAGCAGTTCCTACGACAGGGCTGGTCAGCCCCAGCATTTT
CASSSYDRAGQPQHF
>NA|NA|TRBV5-1|TRBJ2-1
TGCGCCAGCAGCTTGGTAGGGGGCAATGAGCAGTTCTTC
CASSLVGGNEQFF
>NA|NA|TRBV7-2|TRBJ2-1
TGTGCCAGCAGCTATAGTAGTTCTTCCTACAATGAGCAGTTCTTC
CASSYSSSSYNEQFF
>NA|TRBD2|TRBV5-1|TRBJ2-1
TGCGCCACCAAGAGACTAGCGGGGGACCTCAATGAGCAGTTCTTC
CATKRLAGDLNEQFF
>NA|TRBD1|TRBV5-6|TRBJ1-3
TGTGCCAGCAGCTTGATCGGGACAGGGGTTCGGCGAAACACCATATATTTT
CASSLIGTGVRRNTIYF
>NA|NA|TRBV2|TRBJ2-3
TGTGCCAGCAGCGAGACAGATACGCAGTATTTT
CASSETDTQYF
>NA|TRBD1|TRBV6-5|TRBJ1-1
TGTGCCCGCGAGCCACGGACAGGGGGCCACACTGAAGCTTTCTTT
CAREPRTGGHTEAFF
>NA|TRBD1|TRBV7-9|TRBJ1-3
TGTGCCAGCAGCTTAGTGCCACAGGGGGCGCGCGGAAACACCATATATTTT
CASSLVPQGARGNTIYF
>NA|TRBD1|TRBV7-2|TRBJ2-5
TGTGCCAGCAGCCCAACCCCCGGACAGGGGAGCCGGGAGACCCAGTACTTC
CASSPTPGQGSRETQYF
>NA|NA|TRBV19|TRBJ2-7
TGTGCCAGTAGTATCCCCGGGACAAGATACTACGAGCAGTACTTC
CASSIPGTRYYEQYF
>NA|NA|TRBV6-1|TRBJ1-3
TGTGCCAGCAGTACTCAGGTTGGCTCTGGAAACACCATATATTTT
CASSTQVGSGNTIYF
>few|NA|TRBV5-1|TRBJ2-3
TGCGCCAGCAGCTTTTATATAGACACAGATACGCAGTATTTT
CASSFYIDTDTQYF
>few|NA|TRBV28|TRBJ1-5
TGTGCCAGCAGTTACCCCGAGGATAGCAATCAGCCCCAGCATTTT
CASSYPEDSNQPQHF
>NA|NA|TRBV6-5|TRBJ1-1
TGTGCCAGCAGTTACACCTCAGGGGAAGCTTTCTTT
CASSYTSGEAFF
>NA|NA|TRBV4-3|TRBJ1-6
TGCGCCAGCAGCCGCCTTTCGGGGGTCGCTAATTCACCCCTCCACTTT
CASSRLSGVANSPLHF